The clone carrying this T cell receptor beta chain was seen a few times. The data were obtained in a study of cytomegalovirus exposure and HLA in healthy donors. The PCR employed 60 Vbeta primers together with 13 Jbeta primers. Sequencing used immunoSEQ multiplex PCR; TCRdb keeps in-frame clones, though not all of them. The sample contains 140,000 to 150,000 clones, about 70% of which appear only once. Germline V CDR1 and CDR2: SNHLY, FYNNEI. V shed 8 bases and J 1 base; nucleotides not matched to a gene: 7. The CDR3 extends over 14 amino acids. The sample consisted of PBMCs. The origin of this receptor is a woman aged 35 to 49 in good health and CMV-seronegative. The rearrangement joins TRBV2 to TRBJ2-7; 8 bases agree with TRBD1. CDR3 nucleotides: TGTGCCAGCCGGGGACAGGCGCTATCCTACGAGCAGTACTTC. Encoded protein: CASRGQALSYEQYF.